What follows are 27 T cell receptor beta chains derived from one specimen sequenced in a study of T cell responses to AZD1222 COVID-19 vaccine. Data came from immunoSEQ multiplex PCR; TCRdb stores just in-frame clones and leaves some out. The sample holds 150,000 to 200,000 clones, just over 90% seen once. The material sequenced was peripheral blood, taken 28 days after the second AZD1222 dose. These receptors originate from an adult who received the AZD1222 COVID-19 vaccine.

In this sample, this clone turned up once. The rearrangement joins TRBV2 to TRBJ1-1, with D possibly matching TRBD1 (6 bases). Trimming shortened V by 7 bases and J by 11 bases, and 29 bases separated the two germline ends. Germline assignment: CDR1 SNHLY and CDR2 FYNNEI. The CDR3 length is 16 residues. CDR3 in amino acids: CASKESPPTGPTRAFF. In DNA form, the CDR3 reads TGTGCCAGCAAAGAATCGCCCCCCACAGGGCCCACTAGGGCTTTCTTT.

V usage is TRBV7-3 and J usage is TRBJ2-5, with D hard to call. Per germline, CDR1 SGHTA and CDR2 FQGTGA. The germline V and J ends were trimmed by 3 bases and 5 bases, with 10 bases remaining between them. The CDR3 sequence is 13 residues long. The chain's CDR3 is CASSFGPGETQYF. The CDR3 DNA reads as TGTGCCAGCAGCTTCGGGCCTGGGGAGACCCAGTACTTC.

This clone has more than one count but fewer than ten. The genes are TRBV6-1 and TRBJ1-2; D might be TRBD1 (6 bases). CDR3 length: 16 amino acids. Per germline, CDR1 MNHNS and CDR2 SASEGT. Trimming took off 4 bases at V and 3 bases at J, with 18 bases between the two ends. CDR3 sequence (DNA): TGTGCCAGCAGTGCGCCCCGGGACATAGGGGACTATGGCTACACCTTC. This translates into CASSAPRDIGDYGYTF.

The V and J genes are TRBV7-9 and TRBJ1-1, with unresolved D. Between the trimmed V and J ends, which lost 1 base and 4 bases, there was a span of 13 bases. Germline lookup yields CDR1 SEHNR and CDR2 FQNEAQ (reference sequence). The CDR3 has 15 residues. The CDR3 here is CASSLGAGGSTEAFF. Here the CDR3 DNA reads TGTGCCAGCAGCTTAGGGGCAGGCGGGAGCACTGAAGCTTTCTTT.

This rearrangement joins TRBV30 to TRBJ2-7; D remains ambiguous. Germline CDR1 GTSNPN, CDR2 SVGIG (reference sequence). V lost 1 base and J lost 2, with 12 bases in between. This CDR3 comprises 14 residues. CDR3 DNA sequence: TGTGCCTGGAGTGGGGGTGTACGAGCCTACGAGCAGTACTTC. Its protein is CAWSGGVRAYEQYF. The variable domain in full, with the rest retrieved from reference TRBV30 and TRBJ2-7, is SQTIHQWPATLVQPVGSPLSLECTVEGTSNPNLYWYRQAAGRGLQLLFYSVGIGQISSEVPQNLSASRPQDRQFILSSKKLLLSDSGFYLCAWSGGVRAYEQYFGPGTRLTVT.

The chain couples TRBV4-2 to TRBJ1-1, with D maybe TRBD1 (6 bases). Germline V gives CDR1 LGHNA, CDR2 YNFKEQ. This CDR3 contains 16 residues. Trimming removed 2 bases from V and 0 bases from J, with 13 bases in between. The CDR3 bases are TGTGCCAGCAGCCAACCCCCTAGGGGGTTGAACACTGAAGCTTTCTTT. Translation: CASSQPPRGLNTEAFF.

The CDR3 region has the DNA TGTGCCTGGAGGCCTACAGGGTTTTTGGTCACTGAAGCTTTCTTT. It codes for CAWRPTGFLVTEAFF. The chain recombines TRBV30 with TRBJ1-1; D is possibly TRBD1 (6 bases). This CDR3 comprises 15 residues. With 3 bases removed from V and 4 bases from J, the gap between germline ends came to 18 bases. Germline V gives CDR1 GTSNPN, CDR2 SVGIG (reference sequence).

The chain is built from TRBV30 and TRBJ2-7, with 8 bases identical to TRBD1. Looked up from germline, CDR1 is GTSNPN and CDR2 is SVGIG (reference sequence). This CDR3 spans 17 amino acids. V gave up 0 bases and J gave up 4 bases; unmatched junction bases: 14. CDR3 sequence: CAWSVPFRGPNSYEQYF. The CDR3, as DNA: TGTGCCTGGAGTGTACCATTCAGGGGGCCGAATTCTTACGAGCAGTACTTC.

CDR3 DNA sequence: TGCGCCAGCAGCCCACAGGGGACAGCGTACGAGCAGTACTTC. Its protein is CASSPQGTAYEQYF. J is TRBJ2-7 and V is TRBV5-1; 7 bases align to TRBD1. This CDR3 has 14 residues. The germline V gene has CDR1 SGHRS and CDR2 YFSETQ. V was clipped by 4 bases and J by 4 bases; unmatched bases: 8.

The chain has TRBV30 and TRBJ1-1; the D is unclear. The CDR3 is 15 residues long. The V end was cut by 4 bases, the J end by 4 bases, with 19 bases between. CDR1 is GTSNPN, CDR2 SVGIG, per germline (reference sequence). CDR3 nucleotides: TGTGCCTGGACCCGAAGCTCGGATGAGGTCACTGAAGCTTTCTTT. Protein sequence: CAWTRSSDEVTEAFF.

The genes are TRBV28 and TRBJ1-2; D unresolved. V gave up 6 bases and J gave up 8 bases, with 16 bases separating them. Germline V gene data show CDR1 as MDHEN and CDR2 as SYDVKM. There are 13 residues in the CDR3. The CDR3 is CASSLPWTRGYTF. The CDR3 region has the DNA TGTGCCAGCAGCTTACCATGGACCAGAGGCTACACCTTC.

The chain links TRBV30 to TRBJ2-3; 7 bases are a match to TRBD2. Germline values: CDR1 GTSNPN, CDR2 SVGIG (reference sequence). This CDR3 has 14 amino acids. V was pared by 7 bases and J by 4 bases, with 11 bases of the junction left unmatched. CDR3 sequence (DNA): TGTGCCTCGGGGGGAAAGGGCGGGTCAGATACGCAGTATTTT. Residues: CASGGKGGSDTQYF.

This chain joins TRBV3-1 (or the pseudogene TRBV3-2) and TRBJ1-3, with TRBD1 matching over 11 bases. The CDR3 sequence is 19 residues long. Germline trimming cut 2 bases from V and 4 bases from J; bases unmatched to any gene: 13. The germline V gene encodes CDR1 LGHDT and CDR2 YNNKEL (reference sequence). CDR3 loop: CASSQRGQGASWRGNTIYF. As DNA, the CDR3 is TGTGCCAGCAGCCAACGAGGACAGGGGGCTTCTTGGCGAGGAAACACCATATATTTT.

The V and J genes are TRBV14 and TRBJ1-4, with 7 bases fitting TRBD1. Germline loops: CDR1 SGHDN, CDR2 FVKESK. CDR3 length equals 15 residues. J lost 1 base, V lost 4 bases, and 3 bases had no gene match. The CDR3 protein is CASSPRGLTNEKLFF. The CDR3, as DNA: TGTGCCAGCAGCCCTAGGGGGCTAACTAATGAAAAACTGTTTTTT.

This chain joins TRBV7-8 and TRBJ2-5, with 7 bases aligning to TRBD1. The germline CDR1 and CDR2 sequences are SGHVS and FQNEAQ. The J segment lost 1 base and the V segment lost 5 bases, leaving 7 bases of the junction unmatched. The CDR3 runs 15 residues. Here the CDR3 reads CASSDRQGLQETQYF. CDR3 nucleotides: TGTGCCAGCAGCGACCGACAGGGTCTCCAAGAGACCCAGTACTTC.

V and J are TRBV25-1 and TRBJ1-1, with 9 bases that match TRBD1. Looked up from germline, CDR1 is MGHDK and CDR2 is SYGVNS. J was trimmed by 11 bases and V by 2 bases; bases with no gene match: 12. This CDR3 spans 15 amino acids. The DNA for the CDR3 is TGTGCCAGCAGTGAACCGGGACAGGGTTTAGGGGGGGCTTTCTTT. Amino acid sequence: CASSEPGQGLGGAFF.

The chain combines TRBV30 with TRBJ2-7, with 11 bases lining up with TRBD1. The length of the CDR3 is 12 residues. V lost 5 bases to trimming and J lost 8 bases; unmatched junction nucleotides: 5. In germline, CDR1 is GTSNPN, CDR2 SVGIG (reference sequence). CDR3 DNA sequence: TGTGCCTGGGCGGGACAGGGGGGAAAGCAGTACTTC. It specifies CAWAGQGGKQYF.

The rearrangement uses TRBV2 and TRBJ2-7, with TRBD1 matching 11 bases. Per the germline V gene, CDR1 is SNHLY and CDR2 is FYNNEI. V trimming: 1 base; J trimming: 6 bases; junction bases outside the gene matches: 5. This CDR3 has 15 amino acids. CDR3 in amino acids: CASSEVGQGAPEQYF. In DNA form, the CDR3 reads TGTGCCAGCAGTGAAGTCGGACAGGGGGCACCCGAGCAGTACTTC.

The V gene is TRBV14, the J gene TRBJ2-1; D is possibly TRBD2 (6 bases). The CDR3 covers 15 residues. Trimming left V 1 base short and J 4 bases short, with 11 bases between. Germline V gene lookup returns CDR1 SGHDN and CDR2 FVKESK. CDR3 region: CASSQVFGGYNEQFF. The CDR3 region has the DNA TGTGCCAGCAGCCAAGTTTTCGGGGGTTACAATGAGCAGTTCTTC.

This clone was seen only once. CDR3 bases: TGTGCCTGGAGTAGGTGGGACAATCAGCCCCAGCATTTT. Translating gives CAWSRWDNQPQHF. The chain links TRBV30 to TRBJ1-5; D ambiguous. CDR3 length: 13 residues. CDR1 is GTSNPN, CDR2 SVGIG, per germline (reference sequence). Trimming took 2 bases from V and 3 from J, leaving 8 bases between them. The complete variable domain, with remaining parts taken from reference TRBV30 and TRBJ1-5, reads SQTIHQWPATLVQPVGSPLSLECTVEGTSNPNLYWYRQAAGRGLQLLFYSVGIGQISSEVPQNLSASRPQDRQFILSSKKLLLSDSGFYLCAWSRWDNQPQHFGDGTRLSIL.

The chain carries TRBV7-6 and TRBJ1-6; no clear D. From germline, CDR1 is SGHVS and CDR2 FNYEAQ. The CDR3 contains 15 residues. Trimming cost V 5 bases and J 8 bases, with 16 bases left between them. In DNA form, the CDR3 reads TGTGCCAGCAGCCCCCTTGGGGAGGGAGATTCACCCCTCCACTTT. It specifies CASSPLGEGDSPLHF.

The CDR3: CASSEGYSGGTDTQYF. In nucleotides, the CDR3 is TGCGCCAGCAGTGAAGGCTATAGCGGGGGCACAGATACGCAGTATTTT. The chain combines TRBV10-2 with TRBJ2-3; 8 nucleotides match TRBD2. CDR3 length: 16 amino acids. The V gene end was trimmed by 3 bases and the J gene end by 1 base; junction bases not matched to a gene: 6. Germline lookup yields CDR1 WSHSY and CDR2 SAAADI.

The CDR3 DNA sequence: TGTGCCAGCAGCCCCTCCGGGACAGGGAGGTCACCCCTCCACTTT. Its protein is CASSPSGTGRSPLHF. The V gene is TRBV11-2, the J gene TRBJ1-6; 9 nucleotides agree with TRBD1. The CDR3 sequence is 15 residues long. Germline lookup yields CDR1 SGHAT and CDR2 FQNNGV. V was clipped by 5 bases and J by 10 bases; unmatched bases: 9.

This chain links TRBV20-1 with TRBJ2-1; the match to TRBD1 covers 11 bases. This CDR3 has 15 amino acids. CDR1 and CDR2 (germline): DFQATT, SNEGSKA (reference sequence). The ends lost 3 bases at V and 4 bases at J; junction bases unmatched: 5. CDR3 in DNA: TGCAGTGCTAGTCGCGGACAGGGGGCGTACAATGAGCAGTTCTTC. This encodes CSASRGQGAYNEQFF.

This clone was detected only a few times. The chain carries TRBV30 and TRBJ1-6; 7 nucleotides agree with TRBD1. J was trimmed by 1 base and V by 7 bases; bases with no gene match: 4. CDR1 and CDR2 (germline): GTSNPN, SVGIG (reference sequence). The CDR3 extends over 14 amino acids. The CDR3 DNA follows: TGTGCCTTCATGGACAGGTCCTATAATTCACCCCTCCACTTT. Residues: CAFMDRSYNSPLHF. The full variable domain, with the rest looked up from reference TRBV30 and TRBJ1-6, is SQTIHQWPATLVQPVGSPLSLECTVEGTSNPNLYWYRQAAGRGLQLLFYSVGIGQISSEVPQNLSASRPQDRQFILSSKKLLLSDSGFYLCAFMDRSYNSPLHFGNGTRLTVT.

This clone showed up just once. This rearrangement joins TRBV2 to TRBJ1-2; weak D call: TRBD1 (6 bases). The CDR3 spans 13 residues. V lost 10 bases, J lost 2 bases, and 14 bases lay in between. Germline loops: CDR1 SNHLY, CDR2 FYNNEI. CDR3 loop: CANTPTGNYGYTF. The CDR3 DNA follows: TGTGCCAACACCCCCACAGGGAACTATGGCTACACCTTC. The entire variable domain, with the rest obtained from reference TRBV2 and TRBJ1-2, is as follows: EPEVTQTPSHQVTQMGQEVILRCVPISNHLYFYWYRQILGQKVEFLVSFYNNEISEKSEIFDDQFSVERPDGSNFTLKIRSTKLEDSAMYFCANTPTGNYGYTFGSGTRLTVV.

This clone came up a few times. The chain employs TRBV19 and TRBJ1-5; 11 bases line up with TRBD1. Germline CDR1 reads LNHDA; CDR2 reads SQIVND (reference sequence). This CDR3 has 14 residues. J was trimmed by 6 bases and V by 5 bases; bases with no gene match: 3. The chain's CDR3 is CASSAGQGAQPQHF. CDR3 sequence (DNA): TGTGCCAGTAGTGCCGGACAGGGGGCTCAGCCCCAGCATTTT. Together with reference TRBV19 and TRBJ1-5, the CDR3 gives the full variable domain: DGGITQSPKYLFRKEGQNVTLSCEQNLNHDAMYWYRQDPGQGLRLIYYSQIVNDFQKGDIAEGYSVSREKKESFPLTVTSAQKNPTAFYLCASSAGQGAQPQHFGDGTRLSIL.